This passage covers 13 T cell receptor beta chains from one sample sequenced in a study of post-analysis software for immune sequencing data. Study outcomes and limitations: In patients, about 5 TRBV segments were more frequent than in controls, with TRBV5-6, TRBV5-1 and TRBV20-1 among them.

The authors incorporated unique molecular identifiers into the TCR beta cDNA libraries. TCRdb reprocessed the PCR reads via MiXCR and lists one record per CDR3 protein. The sample includes approximately 400,000 distinct CDR3 sequences, roughly 36% seen only once; the top ten take around an eighth. These receptors have no known antigen. Sequenced input: blood. The receptors here all came from a girl aged 10 to 17 with multiple sclerosis.

V and J are TRBV12-1 and TRBJ2-7; the table names TRBD2, a call not compared with the DNA. TRBV12-1 is designated a pseudogene. This CDR3 is built from 15 residues. The CDR3: CATVPRTSWHYEQYF. The CDR3 DNA reads as TGTGCCACCGTTCCCCGGACTAGCTGGCATTACGAGCAGTACTTC.

The gene calls are TRBV5-1 and TRBJ2-5; 8 bases are a match to TRBD2. J gave up 3 bases and V 3 bases, and 7 bases lay outside the gene matches. This CDR3 spans 15 amino acids. Germline CDR1 and CDR2: SGHRS and YFSETQ. DNA of the CDR3: TGCGCCAGCAGCTCGGGGACTAGGATGGAAGAGACCCAGTACTTC. It translates to CASSSGTRMEETQYF.

The sample holds a few counts of this clonotype. The chain has TRBV13 and TRBJ1-2; TRBD1 matches 7 bases. Germline trimming cut 5 bases from V and 6 bases from J; bases unmatched to any gene: 3. The CDR3 consists of 12 residues. CDR1 and CDR2 from the germline V gene are PRHDT and FYEKMQ (reference sequence). In DNA, the CDR3 is TGTGCCAGCAGCCCAGGGGGAGATGGCTACACCTTC. Translating gives CASSPGGDGYTF.

On this clonotype itself: The junction departs from germline at one end; a sequencing error may be responsible. This chain connects TRBV10-3 to TRBJ2-3; D might be TRBD1 (6 bases). The germline V gene encodes CDR1 ENHRY and CDR2 SYGVKD. This CDR3 spans 14 amino acids. DNA of the CDR3: TGTGCCAGCAGTGATACAGGGCGCACAGATACGCAGTATTTT. Amino acids: CASSDTGRTDTQYF.

The chain employs TRBV20-1 and TRBJ2-7; 10 bases are a match to TRBD1. The CDR3 is 14 amino acids. Trimming removed 3 bases from V and 3 bases from J; junction bases left unmatched: 5. Germline CDR1 and CDR2: DFQATT and SNEGSKA (reference sequence). The CDR3 protein is CSARTGTGVYEQYF. The DNA of the CDR3 is TGCAGTGCTAGGACGGGGACAGGGGTCTACGAGCAGTACTTC.

The CDR3 sequence is CASSEELWGGGEAFF. In DNA, the CDR3 is TGTGCCAGCAGTGAAGAGTTGTGGGGCGGCGGTGAAGCTTTCTTT. The J gene is TRBJ1-1, the V gene TRBV6-1; tentative D call: TRBD1 (5 bases). In germline, CDR1 is MNHNS, CDR2 SASEGT. The CDR3 extends over 15 amino acids. The ends were cut back, 1 base at V and 7 bases at J, with 16 bases in the middle.

This clonotype was seen only a few times. J is TRBJ2-7 and V is TRBV20-1, with 10 bases aligning to TRBD1. Germline V gene lookup returns CDR1 DFQATT and CDR2 SNEGSKA (reference sequence). This CDR3 has 15 residues. V shed 4 bases and J 5 bases; nucleotides not matched to a gene: 11. The CDR3 DNA reads TGCAGTGCTACCTCTCAGGGACAGGGGTCCAACGAGCAGTACTTC. As protein: CSATSQGQGSNEQYF.

In this sample, this clonotype turned up a few times. This rearrangement joins TRBV6-6 to TRBJ2-5, with 10 bases that match TRBD1. V lost 7 bases, J lost 5 bases, and 7 bases stayed unmatched. The CDR3 length is 14 residues. Germline V lookup: CDR1 MNHNY, CDR2 SVGAGI (reference sequence). The CDR3 sequence is CASNPGQGWETQYF. In DNA form, the CDR3 reads TGTGCCAGCAACCCGGGACAGGGGTGGGAGACCCAGTACTTC.

There are many counts of this clonotype. The DNA of the CDR3 is TGCGCCAGCAGCCAAGCCCCGTTTCAAGAGACCCAGTACTTC. It yields the protein CASSQAPFQETQYF. The V and J genes are TRBV4-1 and TRBJ2-5; the D is unclear. Looked up from germline, CDR1 is MGHRA and CDR2 is YSYEKL. Trimming left V 1 base short and J 2 bases short, with 8 bases between. The CDR3 sequence is 14 residues long.

The V gene is TRBV27, the J gene TRBJ1-6, with 7 positions matching TRBD1. V lost 5 bases to trimming and J lost 5 bases; unmatched junction nucleotides: 6. The CDR3 spans 15 residues. The germline V gene encodes CDR1 MNHEY and CDR2 SMNVEV (reference sequence). Here the CDR3 reads CASSLQTGHNSPLHF. The CDR3 DNA is TGTGCCAGCAGTCTCCAGACAGGGCATAATTCACCCCTCCACTTT.

The chain is built from TRBV5-1 and TRBJ2-1, with D maybe TRBD1 (5 bases). In germline, CDR1 is SGHRS, CDR2 YFSETQ. V was cut by 3 bases and J by 10 bases, with 23 bases left in between. There are 16 residues in the CDR3. This chain's CDR3 is CASSWPRVTRVREQFF. In DNA, the CDR3 is TGCGCCAGCAGCTGGCCCAGGGTTACAAGGGTCAGGGAGCAGTTCTTC.

This clonotype was seen more than once but under ten times. The J gene is TRBJ2-1, the V gene TRBV7-2; TRBD1 matches at 9 bases. The CDR3 is made up of 16 amino acids. Germline CDR1 and CDR2: SGHTA and FQGNSA. J lost 9 bases, V lost 1 base, and 10 bases had no gene match. The CDR3 loop is CASSLVFPDRGGEQFF. In DNA, the CDR3 is TGTGCCAGCAGCTTAGTCTTTCCGGACAGGGGTGGTGAGCAGTTCTTC.

This clonotype has just a few counts. CDR3 loop: CASSVRVSYEQYF. In nucleotides, the CDR3 is TGTGCCAGCAGTGTAAGGGTATCCTACGAGCAGTACTTC. V is TRBV12-3 or TRBV12-4 and J is TRBJ2-7; unclear D gene. V lost 5 bases, J lost 1 base, and 9 bases lay in between. CDR3 length: 13 residues.